The 25 T cell receptor beta chains in this list originate from one sample, sequenced in a study of OX40 agonist ivuxolimab in advanced cancers. Clones were read by immunoSEQ multiplex PCR, and TCRdb kept only the in-frame ones, dropping some. Of about 150,000 clones listed, 94% are singletons. The sequences come from CD4+ or CD8+ T cells sorted from blood, collected in a trial of the OX40 agonist ivuxolimab. These receptors all stem from an adult with an advanced solid tumor such as melanoma, head and neck, liver or kidney cancer.

V and J are TRBV18 and TRBJ2-5; 8 nucleotides line up with TRBD1. V dropped 4 bases and J dropped 1; count of bases not matched to a gene: 8. Germline V gene lookup returns CDR1 KGHSH and CDR2 LQKENI. This CDR3 is built from 16 residues. The CDR3 spells CASSLTGQGVQETQYF. The CDR3 DNA is TGTGCCAGCTCACTAACCGGACAGGGCGTCCAAGAGACCCAGTACTTC. The full variable domain, completed using reference TRBV18 and TRBJ2-5, is NAGVMQNPRHLVRRRGQEARLRCSPMKGHSHVYWYRQLPEEGLKFMVYLQKENIIDESGMPKERFSAEFPKEGPSILRIQQVVRGDSAAYFCASSLTGQGVQETQYFGPGTRLLVL.

The chain carries TRBV15 and TRBJ1-4; D might be TRBD1 (5 bases). The V gene's germline CDR1 is LNHNV and CDR2 YYDKDF (reference sequence). CDR3 length equals 13 residues. Deletions cut 8 bases from V and 3 bases from J, with 10 bases between. Written as DNA, the CDR3 is TGTGCCACCGGTCGGGGCTCTAATGAAAAACTGTTTTTT. It translates to CATGRGSNEKLFF.

The CDR3 region has the DNA TGTGCCAGCAGCTTGGTAAGGGACAGCAACTATGGCTACACCTTC. It translates to CASSLVRDSNYGYTF. The chain carries TRBV4-2 and TRBJ1-2, with 7 bases that match TRBD1. V gave up 5 bases and J gave up 2 bases; unmatched junction bases: 8. Germline CDR1 reads LGHNA; CDR2 reads YNFKEQ. The CDR3 spans 15 residues.

The chain joins TRBV5-1 to TRBJ1-2; TRBD1 might be the D (5 bases). The germline V gene encodes CDR1 SGHRS and CDR2 YFSETQ. The CDR3 extends over 13 amino acids. V was trimmed by 4 bases and J by 5 bases, leaving 12 bases between them. CDR3 residues: CASSQGTEYGYTF. For the CDR3, the DNA is TGCGCCAGCAGCCAAGGGACCGAGTATGGCTACACCTTC.

This clone was detected only once. CDR3 in DNA: TGTGCCAGTAACCAGGGGGCTAGCGCAGATACGCAGTATTTT. This gives the protein CASNQGASADTQYF. J is TRBJ2-3 and V is TRBV19; 8 bases fit TRBD1. With 7 bases clipped from V and 4 bases from J, the junction kept 7 bases outside the gene matches. The CDR3 contains 14 residues. CDR1 and CDR2 from the germline V gene are LNHDA and SQIVND (reference sequence).

This chain links TRBV7-2 with TRBJ2-1; no definite D call. V lost 2 bases and J 3 bases, leaving 2 bases between the germline ends. CDR1 and CDR2 (germline): SGHTA, FQGNSA. The CDR3 consists of 12 residues. The CDR3 coding sequence is TGTGCCAGCAGCTTATTCTACAATGAGCAGTTCTTC. As protein: CASSLFYNEQFF.

This clone was seen a few times. The V gene is TRBV5-4, the J gene TRBJ2-1; 10 nucleotides align to TRBD2. The CDR3 loop spans 14 amino acids. The junction had 5 bases not matched to a gene; V was cut back by 2 bases and J by 9 bases. The germline gives CDR1 SGHNT, CDR2 YYREEE (reference sequence). The CDR3 protein is CASSFLAGEIEQFF. CDR3 in DNA: TGTGCCAGCAGCTTTCTAGCGGGGGAGATTGAGCAGTTCTTC.

V and J are TRBV28 and TRBJ1-2; possibly TRBD1 for D (5 bases). This CDR3 is built from 14 residues. Looked up from germline, CDR1 is MDHEN and CDR2 is SYDVKM. The V gene lost 7 bases and the J gene lost 1 base, with 13 bases spanning the gap. CDR3 nucleotide sequence: TGTGCCAGCAAGGATGGGGGGGATAACTATGGCTACACCTTC. Translation: CASKDGGDNYGYTF.

This chain uses TRBV6-1 with TRBJ2-3; a possible D gene is TRBD1 (5 bases). This CDR3 is built from 14 residues. V dropped 3 bases and J dropped 3 bases, with 10 bases sitting between them. Germline CDR1 MNHNS, CDR2 SASEGT. CDR3 DNA: TGTGCCAGCAGTGAGGGGCAGGGAACAGATACGCAGTATTTT. Its translation: CASSEGQGTDTQYF.

The rearrangement links TRBV19 to TRBJ2-7, with a possible D match to TRBD2 (5 bases). The V gene's germline CDR1 is LNHDA and CDR2 SQIVND (reference sequence). V dropped 3 bases and J dropped 4 bases, with 13 bases sitting between them. This CDR3 spans 14 amino acids. Here the CDR3 reads CASSIGGSLYEQYF. CDR3 bases: TGTGCCAGTAGTATCGGAGGCAGCCTGTACGAGCAGTACTTC.

This chain joins TRBV28 and TRBJ1-1; weak D call: TRBD1 (6 bases). V was trimmed by 6 bases and J by 3 bases, leaving 20 bases between them. Per germline, CDR1 MDHEN and CDR2 SYDVKM. There are 16 residues in the CDR3. CDR3 bases: TGTGCCAGCAGCCAACAGGGAGTGGGGGCACACACTGAAGCTTTCTTT. Translation gives CASSQQGVGAHTEAFF. Drawing the rest from reference TRBV28 and TRBJ1-1, the complete variable domain is DVKVTQSSRYLVKRTGEKVFLECVQDMDHENMFWYRQDPGLGLRLIYFSYDVKMKEKGDIPEGYSVSREKKERFSLILESASTNQTSMYLCASSQQGVGAHTEAFFGQGTRLTVV.

The rearrangement uses TRBV10-3 and TRBJ2-7; D assignment may be TRBD1 or TRBD2 (5 bases each). Germline CDR1 ENHRY, CDR2 SYGVKD. V was cut by 3 bases and J by 5 bases, with 11 bases left in between. The CDR3 sequence is 13 residues long. The CDR3 coding sequence is TGTGCCATCAGTGATGGCCGGGGCCACGAGCAGTACTTC. Translating gives CAISDGRGHEQYF.

CDR3 sequence: CASSHGVLTGSGANVLTF. The CDR3 nucleotides are TGCGCCAGCAGCCATGGGGTTCTAACAGGGAGCGGGGCCAACGTCCTGACTTTC. The rearrangement joins TRBV4-3 to TRBJ2-6; D perhaps matches TRBD1 (6 bases). V shed 3 bases and J shed 4 bases, with 19 bases lying between them. The CDR3 is 18 residues long. The germline V gene has CDR1 LGHNA and CDR2 YSLEER.

The V gene is TRBV5-4, the J gene TRBJ2-1; D assignment may be TRBD1 or TRBD2 (5 bases each). V was clipped by 3 bases and J by 3 bases, with 19 bases between them. This CDR3 is 17 amino acids long. CDR1 and CDR2 from the germline V gene are SGHNT and YYREEE (reference sequence). The CDR3 reads CASSSSSGTRDYNEQFF. The DNA for the CDR3 is TGTGCCAGCAGCTCAAGCTCCGGGACCCGGGACTACAATGAGCAGTTCTTC.

The chain couples TRBV29-1 to TRBJ2-5, with D maybe TRBD2 (6 bases). From germline, CDR1 is SQVTM and CDR2 ANQGSEA. Trimming left V 3 bases short and J 4 bases short, with 12 bases between. The CDR3 runs 13 residues. The CDR3 DNA sequence: TGCAGCGTTGAGTCGGCGGGGCGAGAGACCCAGTACTTC. Its protein is CSVESAGRETQYF.

The V gene is TRBV7-2, the J gene TRBJ1-2, with D possibly TRBD1 on 5 matching bases. Trimming removed 4 bases from V and 8 bases from J, with 17 bases in between. This CDR3 is 14 amino acids long. Germline lookup yields CDR1 SGHTA and CDR2 FQGNSA. The chain's CDR3 is CASSYRDGRWGYTF. CDR3 DNA: TGTGCCAGCAGCTACCGGGACGGCCGTTGGGGCTACACCTTC.

In this sample, this clone turned up once. This sample also contains other DNA sequences that code for the same CDR3. The chain couples TRBV7-8 to TRBJ1-2; D gene ambiguous. Trimming took 5 bases from V and 4 from J, leaving 11 bases between them. The CDR3 spans 13 residues. Germline assignment: CDR1 SGHVS and CDR2 FQNEAQ. The CDR3 is CASSPRGSYGYTF. Here the CDR3 DNA reads TGTGCCAGCAGCCCCCGGGGTTCCTATGGCTACACCTTC.

The rearrangement links TRBV5-4 to TRBJ1-4; 8 bases line up with TRBD1. There are 16 residues in the CDR3. Germline trimming cut 1 base from V and 7 bases from J; bases unmatched to any gene: 9. Germline-derived CDR1 and CDR2 are SGHNT and YYREEE (reference sequence). CDR3 sequence (DNA): TGTGCCAGCAGCTTGAACTATGGACAGGGTGGTGAAAAACTGTTTTTT. Amino acids: CASSLNYGQGGEKLFF.

Note on this clone: At one end the junction does not follow the germline gene, possibly because of a read error. This chain joins TRBV18 and TRBJ1-1, with D unresolved. This CDR3 region has 16 residues. Germline lookup yields CDR1 KGHSH and CDR2 LQKENI. The CDR3: CASSPPQGSSRTGAFF. The CDR3 DNA follows: TGTGCCAGCTCACCACCGCAAGGGAGTTCTCGGACTGGAGCTTTCTTT.

J is TRBJ2-7 and V is TRBV18; TRBD2 agrees at 8 bases. The length of the CDR3 is 14 residues. With V trimmed by 3 bases and J by 4 bases, 5 bases remained unmatched. Per the germline V gene, CDR1 is KGHSH and CDR2 is LQKENI. CDR3 DNA: TGTGCCAGCTCACCTGGACTAGCCCCTTACGAGCAGTACTTC. It codes for CASSPGLAPYEQYF.

The V and J genes are TRBV30 and TRBJ2-7, with D perhaps matching TRBD1 (6 bases). The CDR3 has 12 amino acids. From germline, CDR1 is GTSNPN and CDR2 SVGIG (reference sequence). In DNA form, the CDR3 reads TGTGCACTGGTGGCCAGGGGCCAGGAGCAGTACTTC. It yields the protein CALVARGQEQYF.

The gene calls are TRBV19 and TRBJ2-1, with D tentatively TRBD2 (6 bases). Germline lookup yields CDR1 LNHDA and CDR2 SQIVND (reference sequence). The CDR3 is made up of 14 amino acids. V lost 7 bases to trimming and J lost 4 bases, with 14 bases between them. In nucleotides, the CDR3 is TGTGCCAGTAAAGACGGGGGAGGTTACAATGAGCAGTTCTTC. Translating it yields CASKDGGGYNEQFF.

The V and J genes are TRBV5-1 and TRBJ2-1, with D unclear. The CDR3 loop spans 15 amino acids. Trimming shortened V by 4 bases and J by 8 bases, and 19 bases separated the two germline ends. The germline V gene has CDR1 SGHRS and CDR2 YFSETQ. The CDR3 is CASSQIRSSVDEQFF. For the CDR3, the DNA is TGCGCCAGCAGCCAAATACGCTCCTCTGTGGATGAGCAGTTCTTC.

The rearrangement links TRBV18 to TRBJ2-5, with D maybe TRBD2 (5 bases). Trimming removed 2 bases at V and 6 bases at J, with 19 bases between. The CDR3 loop spans 16 amino acids. The germline V gene encodes CDR1 KGHSH and CDR2 LQKENI. The CDR3 protein is CASSPIETRAGKTQYF. The CDR3 nucleotides are TGTGCCAGCTCACCAATAGAGACACGGGCGGGTAAGACCCAGTACTTC.

This chain links TRBV21-1 with TRBJ1-2. TRBV21-1 represents a pseudogene. The CDR3 is 13 amino acids. In DNA form, the CDR3 reads TGTGCCAGCAGCCGTTCGACTGCATATGGCTACACCTTC. This gives the protein CASSRSTAYGYTF.